This is a list of T cell receptor beta chains from one sample in a study of blood T cell repertoires in COVID-19. Repertoires were generated with immunoSEQ multiplex PCR, while TCRdb's copy carries only in-frame clones and drops some. This repertoire shows nearly 400,000 clones, about nine tenths found once; its top ten account for less than 2%. Sequenced material: PBMCs or T cells enriched from blood (not recorded which). The receptors shown here come from a woman aged 25 to 45 who had recovered from COVID-19. The CDR3 runs from the conserved cysteine through the conserved F or W. A D gene is named only where the DNA matches it firmly. The size entry is marked missing in some rows and otherwise reads once, few, many or a size class.

cdr3_aa: CASSVGLPDTQYF
cdr3_nt: TGTGCCAGCAGTGTAGGACTTCCAGATACGCAGTATTTT
j_call: TRBJ2-3
clone_size: .
v_call: TRBV12-3/TRBV12-4
d_call: .

cdr3_aa: CASSPDRPSSGNTIYF
cdr3_nt: TGTGCCAGCTCGCCGGACAGACCCAGCTCTGGAAACACCATATATTTT
j_call: TRBJ1-3
clone_size: .
v_call: TRBV18
d_call: .

cdr3_aa: CASSVNGAGEGRYGYTF
cdr3_nt: TGTGCCAGCAGTGTAAATGGGGCAGGGGAGGGCCGCTATGGCTACACCTTC
j_call: TRBJ1-2
clone_size: .
v_call: TRBV2
d_call: .

cdr3_aa: CASSKRGATGGGLTDTQYF
cdr3_nt: TGTGCCAGTAGTAAGCGGGGGGCGACCGGAGGCGGGCTCACAGATACGCAGTATTTT
j_call: TRBJ2-3
clone_size: .
v_call: TRBV19
d_call: TRBD2

cdr3_aa: CASSQGVGGQETQYF
cdr3_nt: TGTGCCAGCAGCCAAGGGGTGGGGGGACAAGAGACCCAGTACTTC
j_call: TRBJ2-5
clone_size: .
v_call: TRBV3-1/TRBV3-2
d_call: .

cdr3_aa: CASSPDDSREIDTQYF
cdr3_nt: TGTGCCAGCAGCCCTGATGACTCGCGGGAGATAGATACGCAGTATTTT
j_call: TRBJ2-3
clone_size: .
v_call: TRBV3-1/TRBV3-2
d_call: TRBD2

cdr3_aa: CATSGETEGNEQFF
cdr3_nt: TGTGCCACCAGCGGCGAGACCGAGGGCAATGAGCAGTTCTTC
j_call: TRBJ2-1
clone_size: once
v_call: TRBV15
d_call: .

cdr3_aa: CASSEGDGYTF
cdr3_nt: TGTGCCAGCAGTGAAGGAGATGGCTACACCTTC
j_call: TRBJ1-2
clone_size: .
v_call: TRBV25-1
d_call: .

cdr3_aa: CAISESGAANTGELFF
cdr3_nt: TGTGCCATCAGTGAGTCGGGGGCAGCGAACACCGGGGAGCTGTTTTTT
j_call: TRBJ2-2
clone_size: .
v_call: TRBV10-3
d_call: .

cdr3_aa: CASSERWAEPINEQFF
cdr3_nt: TGTGCCAGCAGCGAAAGATGGGCCGAGCCGATCAATGAGCAGTTCTTC
j_call: TRBJ2-1
clone_size: .
v_call: TRBV7-2
d_call: .

cdr3_aa: CASSLGGQGGADTQYF
cdr3_nt: TGCGCCAGCAGCTTGGGGGGACAGGGTGGCGCAGATACGCAGTATTTT
j_call: TRBJ2-3
clone_size: .
v_call: TRBV5-1
d_call: TRBD1

cdr3_aa: CASSSGTTDDYTF
cdr3_nt: TGCGCCAGCAGCTCGGGGACAACAGACGACTACACCTTC
j_call: TRBJ1-2
clone_size: .
v_call: TRBV5-1
d_call: .

cdr3_aa: CASSPDAGTGFFTEAFF
cdr3_nt: TGTGCCAGCAGTCCCGACGCAGGGACAGGGTTTTTCACTGAAGCTTTCTTT
j_call: TRBJ1-1
clone_size: .
v_call: TRBV5-4
d_call: TRBD1

cdr3_aa: CASMRGGATGELFF
cdr3_nt: TGTGCCAGCATGCGCGGGGGGGCCACCGGGGAGCTGTTTTTT
j_call: TRBJ2-2
clone_size: .
v_call: TRBV11-3
d_call: TRBD2

cdr3_aa: CASSLTGSVHEQYF
cdr3_nt: TGTGCCAGCAGCTTAACAGGGAGCGTCCACGAGCAGTACTTC
j_call: TRBJ2-7
clone_size: .
v_call: TRBV11-1
d_call: .

cdr3_aa: CAWFLFGSYNEQFF
cdr3_nt: TGTGCCTGGTTTTTGTTCGGCTCCTACAATGAGCAGTTCTTC
j_call: TRBJ2-1
clone_size: .
v_call: TRBV30
d_call: .

cdr3_aa: CSVEGAGGPYEQYF
cdr3_nt: TGCAGCGTTGAAGGGGCGGGAGGGCCGTACGAGCAGTACTTC
j_call: TRBJ2-7
clone_size: .
v_call: TRBV29-1
d_call: TRBD2

cdr3_aa: CASSQGQGKKSEQFF
cdr3_nt: TGCGCCAGCAGCCAAGGCCAGGGGAAGAAAAGTGAGCAGTTCTTC
j_call: TRBJ2-1
clone_size: many
v_call: TRBV4-1
d_call: .

cdr3_aa: CATGTGGGSGQPQHF
cdr3_nt: TGTGCCACCGGGACAGGGGGAGGGTCTGGTCAGCCCCAGCATTTT
j_call: TRBJ1-5
clone_size: .
v_call: TRBV6-5
d_call: TRBD1

cdr3_aa: CAWAGTEASQPQHF
cdr3_nt: TGTGCCTGGGCCGGGACAGAGGCTTCTCAGCCCCAGCATTTT
j_call: TRBJ1-5
clone_size: .
v_call: TRBV30
d_call: TRBD1

cdr3_aa: CASSQDLRGELGEQFF
cdr3_nt: TGTGCCAGCAGCCAAGATCTGCGGGGGGAACTAGGGGAGCAGTTCTTC
j_call: TRBJ2-1
clone_size: few
v_call: TRBV4-2
d_call: TRBD2

cdr3_aa: CSVGGLENTGELFF
cdr3_nt: TGCAGCGTTGGAGGCCTAGAAAACACCGGGGAGCTGTTTTTT
j_call: TRBJ2-2
clone_size: once
v_call: TRBV29-1
d_call: .

cdr3_aa: CASSLGQNNEQFF
cdr3_nt: TGTGCCAGCAGTCTGGGACAGAACAATGAGCAGTTCTTC
j_call: TRBJ2-1
clone_size: .
v_call: TRBV27
d_call: TRBD1

cdr3_aa: CASGFGTANYGYTF
cdr3_nt: TGTGCTAGTGGTTTCGGGACAGCTAACTATGGCTACACCTTC
j_call: TRBJ1-2
clone_size: .
v_call: TRBV12-5
d_call: TRBD1

cdr3_aa: CASRYSPNTEAFF
cdr3_nt: TGTGCCAGCAGGTATAGCCCGAACACTGAAGCTTTCTTT
j_call: TRBJ1-1
clone_size: .
v_call: TRBV6-5
d_call: .

cdr3_aa: CASGEQGKQPQHF
cdr3_nt: TGTGCCAGCGGTGAACAGGGGAAACAGCCCCAGCATTTT
j_call: TRBJ1-5
clone_size: .
v_call: TRBV6-1
d_call: TRBD1

cdr3_aa: CASRNNARTRGEQFF
cdr3_nt: TGTGCCAGCAGGAACAACGCCAGAACTCGGGGAGAGCAGTTCTTC
j_call: TRBJ2-1
clone_size: .
v_call: TRBV6-5
d_call: .

cdr3_aa: CATSNLLDRNQPQHF
cdr3_nt: TGTGCCACCAGCAACTTACTAGACAGGAATCAGCCCCAGCATTTT
j_call: TRBJ1-5
clone_size: .
v_call: TRBV15
d_call: .

cdr3_aa: CASSLTSGSFYEQFF
cdr3_nt: TGTGCCAGCAGCCTTACTAGCGGGAGTTTCTATGAGCAGTTCTTC
j_call: TRBJ2-1
clone_size: .
v_call: TRBV7-3
d_call: TRBD2

cdr3_aa: CASSFLKQGKSYEQYF
cdr3_nt: TGTGCCAGCAGTTTCCTAAAACAGGGAAAATCCTACGAGCAGTACTTC
j_call: TRBJ2-7
clone_size: .
v_call: TRBV27
d_call: .

cdr3_aa: CASSTGQGRTDTQYF
cdr3_nt: TGTGCCAGCAGTACCGGACAGGGACGCACAGATACGCAGTATTTT
j_call: TRBJ2-3
clone_size: .
v_call: TRBV28
d_call: TRBD1

cdr3_aa: CASSLVAPFRVQPQHF
cdr3_nt: TGTGCCAGCAGCTTAGTAGCACCGTTCCGGGTTCAGCCCCAGCATTTT
j_call: TRBJ1-5
clone_size: .
v_call: TRBV7-2
d_call: .

cdr3_aa: CAISESGQGALNGYTF
cdr3_nt: TGTGCCATCAGTGAGTCGGGACAGGGGGCACTCAATGGCTACACCTTC
j_call: TRBJ1-2
clone_size: .
v_call: TRBV10-3
d_call: TRBD1

cdr3_aa: CASSKQSGGNSPLHF
cdr3_nt: TGTGCCAGCAGCAAACAATCAGGGGGCAATTCACCCCTCCACTTT
j_call: TRBJ1-6
clone_size: once
v_call: TRBV7-3
d_call: TRBD1

cdr3_aa: CAWSVRAGGAYEQYF
cdr3_nt: TGTGCCTGGAGTGTAAGGGCGGGAGGGGCCTACGAGCAGTACTTC
j_call: TRBJ2-7
clone_size: .
v_call: TRBV30
d_call: TRBD2

cdr3_aa: CASSQVGQVGEQYF
cdr3_nt: TGTGCCAGCAGCCAAGTGGGACAGGTGGGTGAGCAGTACTTC
j_call: TRBJ2-7
clone_size: .
v_call: TRBV3-1/TRBV3-2
d_call: TRBD1

cdr3_aa: CASSTSGESRETQYF
cdr3_nt: TGCGCCAGCAGTACTAGCGGGGAATCCCGTGAAACCCAGTACTTC
j_call: TRBJ2-5
clone_size: .
v_call: TRBV10-1
d_call: TRBD2

cdr3_aa: CASSFGRERETQYF
cdr3_nt: TGTGCCAGCAGCTTTGGGCGGGAGAGGGAGACCCAGTACTTC
j_call: TRBJ2-5
clone_size: .
v_call: TRBV7-9
d_call: TRBD2

cdr3_aa: CAISESWDRGRGYTF
cdr3_nt: TGTGCCATCAGTGAGTCGTGGGACAGGGGGCGAGGCTACACCTTC
j_call: TRBJ1-2
clone_size: once
v_call: TRBV10-3
d_call: TRBD1

cdr3_aa: CASRGSTGDEIGYTF
cdr3_nt: TGTGCCAGCCGGGGATCCACAGGGGACGAGATTGGCTACACCTTC
j_call: TRBJ1-2
clone_size: .
v_call: TRBV6-5
d_call: TRBD1